Described below is a single TCR beta chain sequence and its context. Its matching antigen is unknown. The data were taken from a study of T cell responses to AZD1222 COVID-19 vaccine. The study, taken as a whole, reports: Baseline testing showed seropositivity in only five to seven AZD1222 recipients. The peak T cell response came first, and repertoires were sampled only after it. The study found vaccine-associated CD4 TCRs spanning spike, dominant at 160-218 and 743-854.

Clones were read by immunoSEQ multiplex PCR, and TCRdb kept only the in-frame ones, dropping some. The sample gives 120,000 or so clones, around 89% of which show up once; approximately 12% is in the top ten. The CDR3 has 17 amino acids. The germline V gene encodes CDR1 SGHAT and CDR2 FQNNGV. V was clipped by 1 base and J by 8 bases; unmatched bases: 17. The source was peripheral blood, collected on day 0 of MenACWY control vaccination. The chain combines TRBV11-2 with TRBJ2-7; TRBD2 matches 7 bases. This receptor was obtained from an adult in good health. The CDR3 bases are TGTGCCAGCAGCTTAGGAAAGGCTGGGCGGGAGATCAGTAAGCAGTACTTC. This translates into CASSLGKAGREISKQYF.